The 10 T cell receptor beta chains below were found in one sample sequenced in a study of blood T cell repertoires in COVID-19. Sequencing used immunoSEQ multiplex PCR; TCRdb keeps in-frame clones, though not all of them. Of nearly 110,000 clones in the sample, 70% to 80% were seen once. Specimen: peripheral blood. These receptors originate from a man aged 80 or over with COVID-19, enrolled during active disease.

The chain combines TRBV27 with TRBJ2-1; 11 bases are a match to TRBD2. The germline V gene has CDR1 MNHEY and CDR2 SMNVEV (reference sequence). The length of the CDR3 is 16 residues. V lost 7 bases and J lost 8; bases outside the gene matches: 13. The CDR3 protein is CASTLLAGALVDEQFF. In DNA form, the CDR3 reads TGTGCCAGCACCCTACTAGCGGGAGCTCTGGTGGATGAGCAGTTCTTC.

The table lists this clone with a count of one. The chain couples TRBV18 to TRBJ2-1; 7 bases fit TRBD2. The CDR3 spans 16 residues. Germline CDR1 is KGHSH and CDR2 is LQKENI. Losses at the gene ends were 3 bases for V and 5 bases for J; bases not matched to a gene: 10. In DNA form, the CDR3 reads TGTGCCAGCTCACCCCGGGACTGGGGAGGGAACAATGAGCAGTTCTTC. Translated: CASSPRDWGGNNEQFF.

The chain employs TRBV7-2 and TRBJ2-5; a weak D match, TRBD1 (5 bases). In germline, CDR1 is SGHTA, CDR2 FQGNSA. The CDR3 covers 13 residues. The ends were cut back, 3 bases at V and 3 bases at J, with 8 bases in the middle. CDR3 coding DNA: TGTGCCAGCAGCTTCCAAGGGGAAGAGACCCAGTACTTC. Translated, it gives CASSFQGEETQYF.

This sequence joins TRBV7-2 and TRBJ2-1; 8 bases line up with TRBD1. The length of the CDR3 is 12 residues. Germline V gene lookup returns CDR1 SGHTA and CDR2 FQGNSA. V lost 3 bases and J lost 9; bases outside the gene matches: 1. The CDR3 loop reads CASSFGQGEQFF. The CDR3, as DNA: TGTGCCAGCAGCTTCGGACAGGGTGAGCAGTTCTTC.

The J gene is TRBJ2-2, the V gene TRBV6-5; D is uncertain. There are 14 residues in the CDR3. V lost 3 bases and J 2 bases, leaving 7 bases between the germline ends. In germline, CDR1 is MNHEY, CDR2 SVGAGI. CDR3 protein: CASSYNPNTGELFF. In DNA, the CDR3 is TGTGCCAGCAGTTATAATCCTAACACCGGGGAGCTGTTTTTT.

This chain joins TRBV5-1 and TRBJ2-3, with 8 bases matching TRBD1. V shed 6 bases and J 4 bases; nucleotides not matched to a gene: 4. CDR1 and CDR2 (germline): SGHRS, YFSETQ. CDR3 size: 13 residues. Here the CDR3 reads CASIGQGADTQYF. CDR3 DNA: TGCGCCAGCATCGGACAGGGCGCAGATACGCAGTATTTT.

CDR3 in DNA: TGTGCCAGCAGCTTAGCGACAGTAACTAACTATGGCTACACCTTC. It translates to CASSLATVTNYGYTF. The genes are TRBV7-8 and TRBJ1-2, with a possible D match to TRBD1 (5 bases). CDR3 length: 15 amino acids. Trimming removed 0 bases at V and 0 bases at J, with 8 bases between. Germline-derived CDR1 and CDR2 are SGHVS and FQNEAQ. Full variable domain (rest looked up from reference TRBV7-8 and TRBJ1-2): GAGVSQSPRYKVAKRGQDVALRCDPISGHVSLFWYQQALGQGPEFLTYFQNEAQLDKSGLPSDRFFAERPEGSVSTLKIQRTQQEDSAVYLCASSLATVTNYGYTFGSGTRLTVV.

The chain uses TRBV7-9 and TRBJ1-2; the match to TRBD1 covers 9 bases. This CDR3 is 16 amino acids long. The ends lost 0 bases at V and 2 bases at J; junction bases unmatched: 4. Germline V gives CDR1 SEHNR, CDR2 FQNEAQ (reference sequence). The CDR3 loop reads CASSLAPGTGNYGYTF. The CDR3 region has the DNA TGTGCCAGCAGCTTAGCGCCTGGGACAGGGAACTATGGCTACACCTTC.

This chain joins TRBV6-2 or TRBV6-3 and TRBJ2-7; 8 nucleotides line up with TRBD2. Germline V CDR1 and CDR2: MNHEY, SVGEGT. The V and J ends lost 2 bases and 6 bases, in that order; junction bases with no gene match: 9. CDR3 length equals 15 residues. DNA of the CDR3: TGTGCCAGCAGTTACGTCGGGACTAGGTCCACCGAGCAGTACTTC. Protein sequence: CASSYVGTRSTEQYF.

The chain couples TRBV18 to TRBJ1-5; D possibly corresponds to TRBD1 (5 bases). CDR1 and CDR2 from the germline V gene are KGHSH and LQKENI. This CDR3 region has 15 residues. The V end lost 4 bases, the J end lost 4 bases, and 14 bases lay between the germline ends. The CDR3 region has the DNA TGTGCCAGCTCACTCAATCAGGGTGCGAATCAGCCCCAGCATTTT. Protein sequence: CASSLNQGANQPQHF. Full variable domain (remainder filled in from reference TRBV18 and TRBJ1-5): NAGVMQNPRHLVRRRGQEARLRCSPMKGHSHVYWYRQLPEEGLKFMVYLQKENIIDESGMPKERFSAEFPKEGPSILRIQQVVRGDSAAYFCASSLNQGANQPQHFGDGTRLSIL.